The TCR beta chain described here comes from a study of breast tumors, draining lymph nodes, adjacent tissues. Study observations and caveats: Tumors had less TCR diversity than lymph nodes, more than nontumor tissue.

From the multiplex PCR reads, TCRdb called clonotypes with MiXCR, one entry per CDR3 protein. Found here are fewer than 150,000 distinct CDR3 sequences, approximately 21% of them singletons; the top ten hold 2.2%. Samples came from axillary lymph nodes draining the breast cancer. About this clonotype: The antigen remains undetermined. Given a much more abundant clone one base away, this may be a read error.

This receptor was identified in a female donor with breast cancer. Some clones in this sample may be carry-over from other donors' samples. The sequenced material came from axillary lymph node tissue.

The CDR3, as DNA: TGTGCCAGCACGAACGCGAGCGGGAGATGGGGCAGCACAGATACGCAGTATTTT. Its translation is CASTNASGRWGSTDTQYF. The chain combines TRBV3-1 with TRBJ2-3; 8 bases are a match to TRBD2. The J segment lost 0 bases and the V segment lost 7 bases, leaving 15 bases of the junction unmatched. The CDR3 loop spans 18 amino acids. CDR1 LGHDT and CDR2 YNNKEL come from the germline V gene (reference sequence).